The T cell receptor beta chain under discussion was sequenced for a study of prognosis after radiotherapy for stage I lung cancer (dated by TCRdb to the early 2020s). Concerning the study at large: Between early 2018 and early 2019, over 15 patients with stage I NSCLC were enrolled in Nanjing, China. Every patient was regarded as medically inoperable, because of comorbidities in 11 to 13 cases and refusal of surgery in roughly seven cases. In every patient, SBRT was given without any concurrent therapy. Newly diagnosed primary stage I lung tumors were present in fourteen patients, and oligometastatic NSCLC after surgical resection of the primary tumor was present in a few patients. Peripheral blood TCR beta repertoires were profiled in stage I NSCLC patients before and after stereotactic body radiotherapy, and the repertoires were related to distant failure. About a dozen patients had adenocarcinoma and seven had squamous cell carcinoma as the tumor histology. A total of roughly 38 blood samples from some 19 patients were sequenced, with one sample obtained before and one obtained after SBRT for each patient. Distant metastases were developed by four of the 19 patients after SBRT, at a median of around seven months, whereas no significant progression was observed in the other 15 patients. Ages in the cohort of 13 men and about 6 women ranged from roughly 53 to 84 years, with a median of 74. SBRT was given in 3 to 5 fractions with a biologically effective dose of at least 100 Gy, using image-guided IMRT or VMAT. Results the study describes overall, beyond this receptor: Differences by metastasis status were reportedly seen in TRBV and TRBJ usage frequencies, involving two V genes at baseline and, after SBRT, eight to ten V genes and two J genes. Limitations of the study included a small cohort and short follow-up, and the study findings need independent validation. Post-SBRT Shannon entropy and its change from baseline were lower in patients who developed distant metastases; baseline Shannon entropy was not associated with metastases. Tumor specificity of expanded TCR clones was not determined. All reported P values were unadjusted for multiple comparisons. A decrease in unique TCR clone counts was observed after SBRT (median around 9,800 before versus several thousand after; Wilcoxon paired P=0.011).

No patient had a history of other malignancies or prior chemotherapy or radiotherapy, and all had node-negative disease on CT and PET/CT. About 6.4 milliliters of peripheral venous blood were drawn into EDTA tubes at each of two time points. PBMCs were isolated by Ficoll-Paque Plus density-gradient centrifugation. Immediately after collection, samples were stored at -80 degrees C until analysis. Trimming takes 5 bases from V and 4 bases from J, and the germline ends sit 11 bases apart. Inclusive of the bounding cysteine and phenylalanine, the CDR3 is 13 residues long. Only CDR3 DNA remains: 39 bases, in frame from the first base. CDR1 PRHDT and CDR2 FYEKMQ were looked up in the germline V gene (reference sequence). This clonotype was seen repeatedly, ten times or more. The antigen it binds to is not known. No base qualities exist here, and no much larger clone lies one base off it. Two rounds of multiplex PCR on genomic DNA were used to amplify the TCR beta CDR3 region. In the first PCR round, primers specific to each TRBV and TRBJ gene were used, and the primer sequences were filed in Chinese patent CN105087789A. The second PCR round used universal primers. The Roche High Pure PCR Template Preparation Kit was used to extract genomic DNA from the frozen PBMCs. Libraries were sequenced paired-end with 151 bp reads on an Illumina HiSeq 3000. In the authors' own workflow: CutAdapt was used to remove raw reads lacking the multiplex PCR primer sequences. PEAR was used to merge high-quality paired reads into contigs. By alignment to reference sequences, MiXCR assigned TRB V, D and J gene segments to each contig. CDR3 sequences were clustered by base quality and sequence similarity to remove sequencing errors. Diversity was measured as Shannon entropy normalized by the natural log of productive TCR sequence number. Clonality was computed as one minus the ratio of Shannon entropy to the natural log of the number of unique clonotypes. Progression-free survival cut-offs for repertoire metrics were chosen using the Youden index of ROC curves, with analyses run in R 3.5.3. TCRdb applied fastp at Q25 and MiXCR to the public reads, then kept only in-frame beta chains. Rows matching on CDR3 protein sequence are summarized as one entry with the most common DNA and genes. The V and J calls, along with clone size, are taken from TCRdb and not from the paper's own processing. Recorded for this sample are fewer than 40,000 distinct CDR3 sequences; less than 35% of them occurred a single time. The ten largest clonotypes hold about 33% of the sample.

This clonotype was sampled from a donor over 45 with non-small cell lung cancer. This specimen consisted of PBMCs, obtained before or after stereotactic body radiation therapy (not recorded which). The sequence links TRBV13 to TRBJ1-1, with the D gene not clear enough to name. DNA sequence: TGTGCCAGCAGCCCCCGGTTGGGCACTGAAGCTTTCTTT. It translates as CASSPRLGTEAFF.